The 9 T cell receptor beta chains in this list originate from one sample, sequenced in a study of radiotherapy plus CTLA-4 blockade in lung cancer (dated by TCRdb to 2016 to 2019). Receptor libraries were prepared by the immunoSEQ multiplex PCR assay. TCRdb obtained this table from immuneACCESS and retained in-frame rearrangements with V and J assigned. These tables miss some clones; where compared with another copy, unresolved V genes account for less than half of the shortfall, and the remainder is unexplained. The sample has around 130,000 clones on record, 85% to 90% of them singletons. Together, the top ten hold 6.9% of the sample. The sample consisted of peripheral blood, taken from a patient treated with radiotherapy plus ipilimumab. Receptors originate from a human donor with non-small cell lung cancer that progressed on radiotherapy plus ipilimumab.

This clone was counted only a few times. This sequence joins TRBV18 and TRBJ2-7; D not resolved. V was pared by 2 bases and J by 6 bases, with 11 bases between. The CDR3 sequence is 13 residues long. Germline CDR1 is KGHSH and CDR2 is LQKENI. CDR3 amino acids: CASSPYTGREQYF. As DNA, the CDR3 is TGTGCCAGCTCACCATATACGGGTCGCGAGCAGTACTTC. Supplemented by reference TRBV18 and TRBJ2-7, the full variable domain reads NAGVMQNPRHLVRRRGQEARLRCSPMKGHSHVYWYRQLPEEGLKFMVYLQKENIIDESGMPKERFSAEFPKEGPSILRIQQVVRGDSAAYFCASSPYTGREQYFGPGTRLTVT.

The chain recombines TRBV18 with TRBJ2-1; D remains ambiguous. This CDR3 comprises 16 residues. Looked up from germline, CDR1 is KGHSH and CDR2 is LQKENI. The V end was cut by 5 bases, the J end by 0 bases, with 14 bases between. The CDR3 sequence: CASSTLGSSSYNEQFF. The CDR3 DNA reads TGTGCCAGCTCAACCCTGGGCAGCAGCTCCTACAATGAGCAGTTCTTC.

The chain carries TRBV27 and TRBJ2-3, with D possibly matching TRBD1 (6 bases). V was trimmed by 6 bases and J by 0 bases, leaving 10 bases between them. Germline-derived CDR1 and CDR2 are MNHEY and SMNVEV (reference sequence). This CDR3 is built from 14 residues. The CDR3 sequence is CASRGGYSTDTQYF. The CDR3 region has the DNA TGTGCCAGCAGAGGGGGATATAGCACAGATACGCAGTATTTT.

In this sample, this clone turned up once. The rearrangement uses TRBV18 and TRBJ2-1; D is unclear. Germline V gene lookup returns CDR1 KGHSH and CDR2 LQKENI. CDR3 length: 17 residues. V was shortened by 5 bases and J by 0 bases, with 17 bases between the two germline ends. This chain's CDR3 is CASSSLNAPSSYNEQFF. The CDR3 nucleotides are TGTGCCAGCTCAAGCTTAAATGCCCCGAGCTCCTACAATGAGCAGTTCTTC.

This chain joins TRBV4-1 and TRBJ2-7; 7 nucleotides match TRBD2. The CDR3 runs 19 residues. After removal of 3 bases from V and 0 bases from J, the junction contained 17 bases not matched to a gene. Germline CDR1 is MGHRA and CDR2 is YSYEKL. CDR3 region: CASSHFLVKGSGTSYEQYF. For the CDR3, the DNA is TGCGCCAGCAGCCATTTCCTAGTCAAAGGGAGCGGGACCTCCTACGAGCAGTACTTC.

J is TRBJ1-4 and V is TRBV6-1, with D possibly TRBD1 on 6 matching bases. Germline CDR1 is MNHNS and CDR2 is SASEGT. Between the trimmed V and J ends, which lost 6 bases and 5 bases, there was a span of 13 bases. There are 14 residues in the CDR3. The CDR3 sequence is CASRGVGANEKLFF. The CDR3 DNA sequence: TGTGCCAGCAGGGGGGTGGGGGCGAATGAAAAACTGTTTTTT.

The chain is built from TRBV11-2 and TRBJ2-7, with unresolved D. CDR3 length: 15 amino acids. The germline CDR1 and CDR2 sequences are SGHAT and FQNNGV. V was clipped by 1 base and J by 2 bases, with 12 bases between them. The CDR3 here is CASSLGSAGAYEQYF. The CDR3 nucleotides read TGTGCCAGCAGCTTAGGGTCGGCAGGAGCCTACGAGCAGTACTTC.

The CDR3 sequence: CASSHLSRNTGELFF. The CDR3 DNA follows: TGTGCCAGCAGCCATCTCTCACGGAACACCGGGGAGCTGTTTTTT. The J gene is TRBJ2-2, the V gene TRBV14; no reliable D call. Per germline, CDR1 SGHDN and CDR2 FVKESK. Between the trimmed V and J ends, which lost 3 bases and 1 base, there was a span of 9 bases. The CDR3 totals 15 residues.

The chain links TRBV7-9 to TRBJ2-5; TRBD2 agrees at 10 bases. Trimming removed 3 bases from V and 2 bases from J; junction bases left unmatched: 6. Germline V gene data show CDR1 as SEHNR and CDR2 as FQNEAQ (reference sequence). The CDR3 contains 16 residues. The CDR3 DNA reads TGTGCCAGCAGCTTCCCCGGACTAGCGGAGCAAGAGACCCAGTACTTC. Protein product: CASSFPGLAEQETQYF.